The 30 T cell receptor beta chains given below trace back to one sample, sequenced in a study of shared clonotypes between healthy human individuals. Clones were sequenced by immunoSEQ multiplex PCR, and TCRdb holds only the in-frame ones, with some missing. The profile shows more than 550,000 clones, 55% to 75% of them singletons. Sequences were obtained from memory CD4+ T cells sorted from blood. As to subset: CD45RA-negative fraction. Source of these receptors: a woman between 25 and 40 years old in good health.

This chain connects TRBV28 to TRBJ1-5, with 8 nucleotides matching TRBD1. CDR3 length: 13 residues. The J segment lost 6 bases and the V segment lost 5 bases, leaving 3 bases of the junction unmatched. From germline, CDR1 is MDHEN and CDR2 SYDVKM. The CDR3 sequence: CASSLDRGQPQHF. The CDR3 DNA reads TGTGCCAGCAGTCTTGACAGGGGTCAGCCCCAGCATTTT.

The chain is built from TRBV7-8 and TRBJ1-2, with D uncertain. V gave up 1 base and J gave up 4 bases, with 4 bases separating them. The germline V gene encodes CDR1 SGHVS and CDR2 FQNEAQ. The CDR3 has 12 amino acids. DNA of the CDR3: TGTGCCAGCAGCTTAGTCAGCTATGGCTACACCTTC. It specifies CASSLVSYGYTF.

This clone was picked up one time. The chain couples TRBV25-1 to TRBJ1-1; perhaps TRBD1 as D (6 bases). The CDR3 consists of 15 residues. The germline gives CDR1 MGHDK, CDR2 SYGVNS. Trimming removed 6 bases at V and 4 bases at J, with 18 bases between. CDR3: CASRQGNIGGTEAFF. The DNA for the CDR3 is TGTGCCAGCAGACAGGGTAATATCGGAGGCACTGAAGCTTTCTTT.

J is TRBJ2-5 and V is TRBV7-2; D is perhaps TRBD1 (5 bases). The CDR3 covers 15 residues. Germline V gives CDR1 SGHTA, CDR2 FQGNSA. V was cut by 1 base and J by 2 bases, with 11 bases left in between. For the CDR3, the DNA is TGTGCCAGCAGCTTAGGTGGGGCTAATCAAGAGACCCAGTACTTC. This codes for CASSLGGANQETQYF.

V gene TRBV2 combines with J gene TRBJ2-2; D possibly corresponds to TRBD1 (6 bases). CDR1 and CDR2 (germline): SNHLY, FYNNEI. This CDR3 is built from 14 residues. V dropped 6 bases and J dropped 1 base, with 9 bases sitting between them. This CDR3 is CASRKDRNTGELFF. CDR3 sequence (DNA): TGTGCCAGCAGGAAGGACAGGAACACCGGGGAGCTGTTTTTT. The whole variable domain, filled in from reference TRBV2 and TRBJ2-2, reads EPEVTQTPSHQVTQMGQEVILRCVPISNHLYFYWYRQILGQKVEFLVSFYNNEISEKSEIFDDQFSVERPDGSNFTLKIRSTKLEDSAMYFCASRKDRNTGELFFGEGSRLTVL.

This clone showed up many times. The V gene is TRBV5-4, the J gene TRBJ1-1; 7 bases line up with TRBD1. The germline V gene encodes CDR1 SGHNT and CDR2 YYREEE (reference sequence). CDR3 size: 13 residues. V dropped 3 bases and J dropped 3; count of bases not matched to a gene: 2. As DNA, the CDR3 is TGTGCCAGCAGCTGGGGGACAGACACTGAAGCTTTCTTT. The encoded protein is CASSWGTDTEAFF.

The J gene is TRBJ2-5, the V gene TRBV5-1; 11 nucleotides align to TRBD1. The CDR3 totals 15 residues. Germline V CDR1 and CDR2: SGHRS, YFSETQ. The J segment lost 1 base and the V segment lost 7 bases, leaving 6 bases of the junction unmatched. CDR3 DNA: TGCGCCAGCTCCGCGGACAGGGGGCTCCAAGAGACCCAGTACTTC. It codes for CASSADRGLQETQYF.

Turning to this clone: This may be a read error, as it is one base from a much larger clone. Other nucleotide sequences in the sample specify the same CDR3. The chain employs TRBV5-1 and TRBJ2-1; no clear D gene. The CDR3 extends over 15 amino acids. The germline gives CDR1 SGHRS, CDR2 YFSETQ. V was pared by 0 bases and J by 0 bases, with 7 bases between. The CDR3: CASSLASSSYNEQFF. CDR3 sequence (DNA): TGCGCCAGCAGCTTGGCTTCGAGCTCCTACAATGAGCAGTTCTTC.

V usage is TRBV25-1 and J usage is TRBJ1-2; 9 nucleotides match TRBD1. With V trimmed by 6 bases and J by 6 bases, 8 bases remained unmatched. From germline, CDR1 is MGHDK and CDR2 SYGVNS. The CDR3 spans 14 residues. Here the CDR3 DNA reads TGTGCCAGCAGAGCCCGGGACAGGGAGAATGGCTACACCTTC. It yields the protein CASRARDRENGYTF.

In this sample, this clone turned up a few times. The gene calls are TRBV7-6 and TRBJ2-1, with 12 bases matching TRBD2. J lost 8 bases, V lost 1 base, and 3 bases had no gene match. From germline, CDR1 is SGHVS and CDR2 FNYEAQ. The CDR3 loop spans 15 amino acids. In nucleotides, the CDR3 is TGTGCCAGCAGCTTAGGACTAGCGGGAGACTATGAGCAGTTCTTC. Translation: CASSLGLAGDYEQFF.

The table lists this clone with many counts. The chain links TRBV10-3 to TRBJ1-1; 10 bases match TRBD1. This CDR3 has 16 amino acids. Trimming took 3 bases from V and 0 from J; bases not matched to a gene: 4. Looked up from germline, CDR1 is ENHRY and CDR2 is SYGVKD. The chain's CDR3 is CAISDRTGGMNTEAFF. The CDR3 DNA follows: TGTGCCATCAGTGATAGGACAGGGGGTATGAACACTGAAGCTTTCTTT.

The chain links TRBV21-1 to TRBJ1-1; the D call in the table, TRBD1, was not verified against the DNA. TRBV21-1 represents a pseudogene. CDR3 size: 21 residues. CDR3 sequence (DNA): TGTGCCAGCAGCAAATCTGGGCGCTCCGGGACAGTTTTTCGTTTGTTCACTGAAGCTTTCTTT. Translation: CASSKSGRSGTVFRLFTEAFF.

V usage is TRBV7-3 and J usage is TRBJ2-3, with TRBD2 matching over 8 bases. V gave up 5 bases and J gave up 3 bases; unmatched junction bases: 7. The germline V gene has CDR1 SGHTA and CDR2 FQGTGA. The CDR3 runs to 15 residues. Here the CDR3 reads CASSVGLAITDTQYF. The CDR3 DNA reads TGTGCCAGCAGCGTTGGACTAGCAATTACAGATACGCAGTATTTT.

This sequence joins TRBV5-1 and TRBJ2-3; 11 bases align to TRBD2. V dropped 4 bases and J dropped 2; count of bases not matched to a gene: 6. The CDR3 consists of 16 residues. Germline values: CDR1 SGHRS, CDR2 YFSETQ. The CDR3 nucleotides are TGCGCCAGCAGCGCCGGGACTAGCGGACTCACAGATACGCAGTATTTT. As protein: CASSAGTSGLTDTQYF.

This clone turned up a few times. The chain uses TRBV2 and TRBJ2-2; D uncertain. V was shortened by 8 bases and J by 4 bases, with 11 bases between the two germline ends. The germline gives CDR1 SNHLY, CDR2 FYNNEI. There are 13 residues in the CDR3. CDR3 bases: TGTGCCAGCGCGCTCTACTTCACCGGGGAGCTGTTTTTT. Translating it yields CASALYFTGELFF.

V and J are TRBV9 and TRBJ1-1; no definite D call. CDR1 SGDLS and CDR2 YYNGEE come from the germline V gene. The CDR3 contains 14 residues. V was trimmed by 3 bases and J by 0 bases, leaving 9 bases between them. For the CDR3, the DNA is TGTGCCAGCAGCGCTGCGGGCATGAACACTGAAGCTTTCTTT. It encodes CASSAAGMNTEAFF.

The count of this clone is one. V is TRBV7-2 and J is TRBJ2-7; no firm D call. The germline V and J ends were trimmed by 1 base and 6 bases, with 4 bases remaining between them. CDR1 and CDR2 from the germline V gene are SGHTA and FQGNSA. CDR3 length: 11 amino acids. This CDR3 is CASSLVGEQYF. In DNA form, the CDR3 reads TGTGCCAGCAGCTTAGTGGGCGAGCAGTACTTC.

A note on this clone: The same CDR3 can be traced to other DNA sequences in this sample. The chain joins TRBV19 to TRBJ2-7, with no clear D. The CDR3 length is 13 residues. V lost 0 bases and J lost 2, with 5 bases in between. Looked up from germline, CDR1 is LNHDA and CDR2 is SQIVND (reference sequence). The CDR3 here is CASSIDRAYEQYF. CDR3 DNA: TGTGCCAGTAGTATAGATCGGGCCTACGAGCAGTACTTC.

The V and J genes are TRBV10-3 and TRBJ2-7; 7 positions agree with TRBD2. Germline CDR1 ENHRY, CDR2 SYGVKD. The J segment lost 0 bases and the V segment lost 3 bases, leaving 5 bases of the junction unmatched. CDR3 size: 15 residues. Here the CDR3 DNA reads TGTGCCATCAGTGATGAGGGAGGGAGCTCCTACGAGCAGTACTTC. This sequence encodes CAISDEGGSSYEQYF.

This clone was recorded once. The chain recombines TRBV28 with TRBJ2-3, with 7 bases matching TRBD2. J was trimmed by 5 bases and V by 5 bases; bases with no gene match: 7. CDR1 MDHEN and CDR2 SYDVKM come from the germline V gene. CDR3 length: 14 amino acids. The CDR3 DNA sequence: TGTGCCAGCAGTATGGGGGGGAGGAGAGATACGCAGTATTTT. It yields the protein CASSMGGRRDTQYF.

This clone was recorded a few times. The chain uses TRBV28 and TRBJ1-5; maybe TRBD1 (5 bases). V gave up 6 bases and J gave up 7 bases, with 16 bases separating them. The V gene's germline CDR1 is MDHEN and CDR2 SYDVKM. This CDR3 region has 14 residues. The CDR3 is CASSPPGTWQPQHF. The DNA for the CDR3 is TGTGCCAGCAGCCCGCCGGGGACGTGGCAGCCCCAGCATTTT.

In nucleotides, the CDR3 is TGTGCCAGTAAAGACACAGACACTGAAGCTTTCTTT. Translation: CASKDTDTEAFF. This chain joins TRBV19 and TRBJ1-1; no clear D gene. Trimming cost V 7 bases and J 3 bases, with 9 bases left between them. This CDR3 has 12 residues. Germline V lookup: CDR1 LNHDA, CDR2 SQIVND (reference sequence).

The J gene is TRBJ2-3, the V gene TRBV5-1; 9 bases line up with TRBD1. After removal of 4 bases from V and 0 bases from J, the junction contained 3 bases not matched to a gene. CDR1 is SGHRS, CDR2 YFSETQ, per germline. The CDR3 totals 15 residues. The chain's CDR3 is CASSMGQGSTDTQYF. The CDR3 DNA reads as TGCGCCAGCAGCATGGGACAGGGTAGCACAGATACGCAGTATTTT.

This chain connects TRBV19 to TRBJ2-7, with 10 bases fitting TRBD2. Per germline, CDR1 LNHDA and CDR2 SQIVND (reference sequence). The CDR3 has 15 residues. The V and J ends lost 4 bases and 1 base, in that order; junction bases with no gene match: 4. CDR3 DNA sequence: TGTGCCAGTAGTACCGTTAGCGGGAGGTCCTACGAGCAGTACTTC. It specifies CASSTVSGRSYEQYF.

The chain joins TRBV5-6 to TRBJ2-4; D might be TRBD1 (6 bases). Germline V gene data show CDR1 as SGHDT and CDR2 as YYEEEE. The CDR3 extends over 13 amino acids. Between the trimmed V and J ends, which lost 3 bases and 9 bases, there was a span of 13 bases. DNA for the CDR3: TGTGCCAGCAGCTGGAGGACAGTCGGCATTCAGTACTTC. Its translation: CASSWRTVGIQYF.

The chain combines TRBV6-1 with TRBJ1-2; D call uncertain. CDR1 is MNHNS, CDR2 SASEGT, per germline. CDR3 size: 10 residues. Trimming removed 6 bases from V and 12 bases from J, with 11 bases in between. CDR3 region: CASSPPGHTF. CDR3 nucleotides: TGTGCCAGCAGCCCACCGGGCCACACCTTC.

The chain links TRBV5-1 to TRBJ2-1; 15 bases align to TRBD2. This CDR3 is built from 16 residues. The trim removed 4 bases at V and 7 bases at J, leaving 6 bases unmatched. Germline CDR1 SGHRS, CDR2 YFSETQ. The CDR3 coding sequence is TGCGCCAGCAGCCCAGGACTAGCGGGAGGGGAGAATGAGCAGTTCTTC. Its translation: CASSPGLAGGENEQFF.

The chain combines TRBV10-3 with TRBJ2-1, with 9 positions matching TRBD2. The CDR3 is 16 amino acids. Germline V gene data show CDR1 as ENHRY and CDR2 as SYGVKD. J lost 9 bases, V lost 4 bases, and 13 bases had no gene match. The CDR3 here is CAISGVGLAGTSEQFF. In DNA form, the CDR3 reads TGTGCCATCAGTGGAGTGGGTCTAGCGGGAACTAGTGAGCAGTTCTTC.

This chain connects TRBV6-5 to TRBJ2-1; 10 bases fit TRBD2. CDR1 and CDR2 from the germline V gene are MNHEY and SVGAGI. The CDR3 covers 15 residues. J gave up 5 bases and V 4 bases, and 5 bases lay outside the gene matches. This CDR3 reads CASSFTGTSDNEQFF. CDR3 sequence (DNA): TGTGCCAGCAGTTTTACCGGGACTAGCGACAATGAGCAGTTCTTC.

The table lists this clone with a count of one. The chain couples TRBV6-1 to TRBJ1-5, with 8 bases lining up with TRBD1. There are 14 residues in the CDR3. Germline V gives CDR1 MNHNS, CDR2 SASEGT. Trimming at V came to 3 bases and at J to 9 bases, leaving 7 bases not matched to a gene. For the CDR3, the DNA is TGTGCCAGCAGTGAGGAGGGACAGGACTTGCCCCAGCATTTT. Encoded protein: CASSEEGQDLPQHF.